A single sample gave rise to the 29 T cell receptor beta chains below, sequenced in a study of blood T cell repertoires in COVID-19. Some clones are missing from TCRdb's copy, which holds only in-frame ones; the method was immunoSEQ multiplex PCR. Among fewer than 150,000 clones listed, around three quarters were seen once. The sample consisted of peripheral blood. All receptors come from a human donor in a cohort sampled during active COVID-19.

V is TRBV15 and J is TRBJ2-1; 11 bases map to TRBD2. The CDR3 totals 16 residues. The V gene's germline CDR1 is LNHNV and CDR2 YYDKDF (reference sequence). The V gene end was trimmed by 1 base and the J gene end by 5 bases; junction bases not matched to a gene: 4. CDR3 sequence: CATSRGISGGDNEQFF. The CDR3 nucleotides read TGTGCCACCAGCAGAGGAATTAGCGGGGGGGACAATGAGCAGTTCTTC.

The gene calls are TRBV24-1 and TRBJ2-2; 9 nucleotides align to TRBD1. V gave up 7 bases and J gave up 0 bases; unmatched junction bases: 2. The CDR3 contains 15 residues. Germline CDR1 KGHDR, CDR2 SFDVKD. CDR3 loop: CATSGTGTNTGELFF. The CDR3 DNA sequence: TGTGCCACCAGCGGGACAGGGACGAACACCGGGGAGCTGTTTTTT.

CDR3 in amino acids: CASSILAGLSYNEQFF. The CDR3 DNA reads as TGTGCCAGCAGCATCTTAGCGGGGTTGTCTTACAATGAGCAGTTCTTC. This chain connects TRBV5-5 to TRBJ2-1; 8 bases fit TRBD2. Trimming at V came to 4 bases and at J to 4 bases, leaving 10 bases not matched to a gene. The CDR3 covers 16 residues. CDR1 is SGHKS and CDR2 is YYEKEE in the germline V gene (reference sequence).

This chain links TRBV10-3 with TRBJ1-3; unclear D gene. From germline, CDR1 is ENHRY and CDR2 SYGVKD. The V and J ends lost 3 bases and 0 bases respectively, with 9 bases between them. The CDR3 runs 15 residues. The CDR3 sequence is CAISDHSNSGNTIYF. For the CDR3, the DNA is TGTGCCATCAGTGATCACAGTAACTCTGGAAACACCATATATTTT.

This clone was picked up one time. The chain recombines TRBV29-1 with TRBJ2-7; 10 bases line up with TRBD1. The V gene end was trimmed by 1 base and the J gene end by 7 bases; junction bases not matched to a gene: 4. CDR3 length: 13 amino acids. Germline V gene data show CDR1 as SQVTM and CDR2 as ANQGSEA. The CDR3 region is CSVEGGTGEEQYF. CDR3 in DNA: TGCAGCGTTGAAGGGGGGACAGGGGAGGAGCAGTACTTC.

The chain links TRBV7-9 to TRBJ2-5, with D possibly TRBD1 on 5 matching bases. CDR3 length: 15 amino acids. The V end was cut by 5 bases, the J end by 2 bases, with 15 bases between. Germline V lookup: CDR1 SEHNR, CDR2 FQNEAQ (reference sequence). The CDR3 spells CASSPRDRAQETQYF. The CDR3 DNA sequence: TGTGCCAGCAGCCCCCGAGACAGAGCTCAAGAGACCCAGTACTTC.

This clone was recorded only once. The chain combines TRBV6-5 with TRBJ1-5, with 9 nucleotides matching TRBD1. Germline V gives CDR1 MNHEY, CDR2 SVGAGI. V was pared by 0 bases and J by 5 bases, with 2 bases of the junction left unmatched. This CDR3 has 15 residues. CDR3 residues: CASSYSGTGHQPQHF. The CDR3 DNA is TGTGCCAGCAGTTACTCCGGGACAGGGCATCAGCCCCAGCATTTT.

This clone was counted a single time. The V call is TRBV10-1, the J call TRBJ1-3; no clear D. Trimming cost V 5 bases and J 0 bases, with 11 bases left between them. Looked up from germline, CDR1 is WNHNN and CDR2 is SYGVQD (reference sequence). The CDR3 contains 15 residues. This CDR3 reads CASSKDSYSGNTIYF. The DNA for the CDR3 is TGCGCCAGCAGTAAGGACTCCTACTCTGGAAACACCATATATTTT.

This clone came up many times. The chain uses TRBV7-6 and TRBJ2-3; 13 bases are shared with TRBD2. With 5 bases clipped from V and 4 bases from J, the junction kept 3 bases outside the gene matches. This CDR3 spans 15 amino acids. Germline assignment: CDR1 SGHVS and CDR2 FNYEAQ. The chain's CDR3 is CASSRTSGGPDTQYF. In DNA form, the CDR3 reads TGTGCCAGCAGCCGGACTAGCGGGGGACCAGATACGCAGTATTTT.

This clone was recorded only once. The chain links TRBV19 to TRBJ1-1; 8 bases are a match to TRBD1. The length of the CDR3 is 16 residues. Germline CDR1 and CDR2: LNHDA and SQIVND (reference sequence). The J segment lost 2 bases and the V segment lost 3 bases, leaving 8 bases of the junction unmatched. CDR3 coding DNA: TGTGCCAGTAGTATTTCCGGGACAGGCCTAAACACTGAAGCTTTCTTT. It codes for CASSISGTGLNTEAFF.

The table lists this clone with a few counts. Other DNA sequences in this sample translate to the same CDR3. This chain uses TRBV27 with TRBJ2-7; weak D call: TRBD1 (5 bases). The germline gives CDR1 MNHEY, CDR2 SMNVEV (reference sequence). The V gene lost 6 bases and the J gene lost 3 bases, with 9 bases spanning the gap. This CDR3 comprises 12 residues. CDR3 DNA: TGTGCCAGCAGAACTACAGGCTACGAGCAGTACTTC. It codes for CASRTTGYEQYF.

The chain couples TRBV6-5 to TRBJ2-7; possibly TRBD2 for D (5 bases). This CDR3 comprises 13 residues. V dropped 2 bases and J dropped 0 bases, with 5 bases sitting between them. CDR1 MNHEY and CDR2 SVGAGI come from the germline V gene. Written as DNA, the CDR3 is TGTGCCAGCAGTTACCGGGGCTCCTACGAGCAGTACTTC. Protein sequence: CASSYRGSYEQYF.

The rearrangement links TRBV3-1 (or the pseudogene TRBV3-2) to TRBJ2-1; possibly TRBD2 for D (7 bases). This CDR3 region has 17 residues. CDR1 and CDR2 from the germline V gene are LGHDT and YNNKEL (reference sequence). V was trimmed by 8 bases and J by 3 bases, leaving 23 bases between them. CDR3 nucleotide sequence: TGTGCCAGCCGGAGAACTGAGGGGGGGAGCCTCTACAATGAGCAGTTCTTC. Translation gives CASRRTEGGSLYNEQFF.

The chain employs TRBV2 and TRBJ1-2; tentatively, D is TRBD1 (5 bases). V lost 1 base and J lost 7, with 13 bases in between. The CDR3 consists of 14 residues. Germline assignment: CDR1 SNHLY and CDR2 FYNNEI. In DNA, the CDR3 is TGTGCCAGCAGTGAAGTAGGGGTCCTGGGTGGCTACACCTTC. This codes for CASSEVGVLGGYTF.

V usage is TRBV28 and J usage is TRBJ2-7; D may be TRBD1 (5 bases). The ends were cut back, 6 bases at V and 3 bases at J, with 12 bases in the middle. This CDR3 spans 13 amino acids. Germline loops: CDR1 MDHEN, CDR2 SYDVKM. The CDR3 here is CASRLKGHYEQYF. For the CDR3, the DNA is TGTGCCAGCAGACTGAAGGGGCACTACGAGCAGTACTTC. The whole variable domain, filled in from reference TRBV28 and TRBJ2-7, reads DVKVTQSSRYLVKRTGEKVFLECVQDMDHENMFWYRQDPGLGLRLIYFSYDVKMKEKGDIPEGYSVSREKKERFSLILESASTNQTSMYLCASRLKGHYEQYFGPGTRLTVT.

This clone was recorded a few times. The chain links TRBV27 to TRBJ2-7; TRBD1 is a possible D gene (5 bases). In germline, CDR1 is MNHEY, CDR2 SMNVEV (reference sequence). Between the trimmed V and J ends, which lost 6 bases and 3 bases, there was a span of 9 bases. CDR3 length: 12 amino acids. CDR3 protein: CASSLQGYEQYF. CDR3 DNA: TGTGCCAGCAGCCTTCAGGGCTACGAGCAGTACTTC.

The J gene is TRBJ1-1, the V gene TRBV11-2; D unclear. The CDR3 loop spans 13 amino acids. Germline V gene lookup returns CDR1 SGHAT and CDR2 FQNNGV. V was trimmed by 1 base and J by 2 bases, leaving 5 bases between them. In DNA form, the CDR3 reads TGTGCCAGCAGCTTAGGACTTAACACTGAAGCTTTCTTT. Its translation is CASSLGLNTEAFF. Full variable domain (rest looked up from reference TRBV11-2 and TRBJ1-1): EAGVAQSPRYKIIEKRQSVAFWCNPISGHATLYWYQQILGQGPKLLIQFQNNGVVDDSQLPKDRFSAERLKGVDSTLKIQPAKLEDSAVYLCASSLGLNTEAFFGQGTRLTVV.

CDR3 residues: CASSQTGNGYTF. CDR3 nucleotide sequence: TGTGCCAGCAGCCAGACAGGGAATGGCTACACCTTC. The chain couples TRBV11-2 to TRBJ1-2; 7 bases fit TRBD1. This CDR3 comprises 12 residues. Germline assignment: CDR1 SGHAT and CDR2 FQNNGV. V dropped 5 bases and J dropped 6; count of bases not matched to a gene: 3. The entire variable domain, with the rest obtained from reference TRBV11-2 and TRBJ1-2, is as follows: EAGVAQSPRYKIIEKRQSVAFWCNPISGHATLYWYQQILGQGPKLLIQFQNNGVVDDSQLPKDRFSAERLKGVDSTLKIQPAKLEDSAVYLCASSQTGNGYTFGSGTRLTVV.

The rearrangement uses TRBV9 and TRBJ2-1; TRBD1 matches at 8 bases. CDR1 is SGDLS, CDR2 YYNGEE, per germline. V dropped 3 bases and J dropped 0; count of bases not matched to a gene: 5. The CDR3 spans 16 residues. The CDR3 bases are TGTGCCAGCAGCGCGAACAGGGGGAGCTCCTACAATGAGCAGTTCTTC. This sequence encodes CASSANRGSSYNEQFF.

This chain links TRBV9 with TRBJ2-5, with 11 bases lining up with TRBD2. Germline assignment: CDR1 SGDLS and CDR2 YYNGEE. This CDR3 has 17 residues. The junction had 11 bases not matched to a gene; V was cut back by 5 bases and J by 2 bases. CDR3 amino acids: CASSPTGASGGQETQYF. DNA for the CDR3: TGTGCCAGCAGTCCTACGGGTGCTAGCGGGGGGCAAGAGACCCAGTACTTC. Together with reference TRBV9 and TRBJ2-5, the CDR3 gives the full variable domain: DSGVTQTPKHLITATGQRVTLRCSPRSGDLSVYWYQQSLDQGLQFLIQYYNGEERAKGNILERFSAQQFPDLHSELNLSSLELGDSALYFCASSPTGASGGQETQYFGPGTRLLVL.

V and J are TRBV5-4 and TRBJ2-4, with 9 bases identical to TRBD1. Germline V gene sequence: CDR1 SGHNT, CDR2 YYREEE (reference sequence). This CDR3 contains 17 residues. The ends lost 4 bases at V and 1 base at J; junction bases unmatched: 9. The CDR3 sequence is CASSLGQGNLAKNIQYF. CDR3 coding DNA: TGTGCCAGCAGCCTTGGACAGGGGAACTTGGCCAAAAACATTCAGTACTTC.

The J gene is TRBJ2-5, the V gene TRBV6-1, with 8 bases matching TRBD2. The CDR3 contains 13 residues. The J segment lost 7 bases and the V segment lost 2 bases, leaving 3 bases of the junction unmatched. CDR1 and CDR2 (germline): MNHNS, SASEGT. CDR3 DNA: TGTGCCAGCAGTGAAATGGCGGGGGGGACCCAGTACTTC. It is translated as CASSEMAGGTQYF.

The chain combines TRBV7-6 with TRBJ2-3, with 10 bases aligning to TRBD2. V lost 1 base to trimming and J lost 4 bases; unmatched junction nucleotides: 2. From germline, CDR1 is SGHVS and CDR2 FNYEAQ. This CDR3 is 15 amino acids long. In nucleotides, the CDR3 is TGTGCCAGCAGCTTAGGACTAGCGGGTGCAGATACGCAGTATTTT. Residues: CASSLGLAGADTQYF.

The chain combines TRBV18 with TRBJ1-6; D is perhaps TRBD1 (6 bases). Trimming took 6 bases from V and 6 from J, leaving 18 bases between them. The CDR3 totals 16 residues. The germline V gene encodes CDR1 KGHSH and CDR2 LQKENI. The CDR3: CASSPEGGHLNSPLHF. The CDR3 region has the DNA TGTGCCAGCTCCCCCGAAGGGGGACATCTTAATTCACCCCTCCACTTT.

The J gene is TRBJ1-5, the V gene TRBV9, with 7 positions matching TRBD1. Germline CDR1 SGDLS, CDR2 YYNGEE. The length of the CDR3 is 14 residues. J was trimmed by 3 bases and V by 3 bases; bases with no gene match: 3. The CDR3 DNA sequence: TGTGCCAGCAGCGAGGGACAGCCCAATCAGCCCCAGCATTTT. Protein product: CASSEGQPNQPQHF. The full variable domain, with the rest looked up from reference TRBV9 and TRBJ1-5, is DSGVTQTPKHLITATGQRVTLRCSPRSGDLSVYWYQQSLDQGLQFLIQYYNGEERAKGNILERFSAQQFPDLHSELNLSSLELGDSALYFCASSEGQPNQPQHFGDGTRLSIL.

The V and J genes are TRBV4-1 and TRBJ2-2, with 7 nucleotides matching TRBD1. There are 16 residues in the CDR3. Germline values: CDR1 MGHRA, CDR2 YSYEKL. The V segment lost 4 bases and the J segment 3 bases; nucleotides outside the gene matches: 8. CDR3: CASSLKQGSDTGELFF. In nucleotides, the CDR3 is TGCGCCAGCAGCCTGAAACAGGGGTCGGACACCGGGGAGCTGTTTTTT.

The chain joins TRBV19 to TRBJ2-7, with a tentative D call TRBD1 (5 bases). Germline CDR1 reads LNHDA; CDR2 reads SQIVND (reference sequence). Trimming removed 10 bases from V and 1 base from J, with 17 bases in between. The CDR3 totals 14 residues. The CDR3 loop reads CATRPKGSSYEQYF. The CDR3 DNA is TGTGCCACCCGACCAAAGGGGTCGTCCTACGAGCAGTACTTC.

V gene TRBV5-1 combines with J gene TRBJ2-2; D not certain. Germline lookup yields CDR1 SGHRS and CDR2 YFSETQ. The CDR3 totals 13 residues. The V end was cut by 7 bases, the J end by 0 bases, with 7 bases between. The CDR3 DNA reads TGCGCCAGCGCACTCGCGAACACCGGGGAGCTGTTTTTT. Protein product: CASALANTGELFF.

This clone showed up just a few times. CDR3 loop: CASSADILTGELFF. DNA for the CDR3: TGTGCCAGCAGTGCGGACATTCTTACCGGGGAGCTGTTTTTT. V and J are TRBV25-1 and TRBJ2-2, with D tentatively TRBD1 (5 bases). Germline V gene sequence: CDR1 MGHDK, CDR2 SYGVNS. Trimming left V 4 bases short and J 5 bases short, with 11 bases between. This CDR3 contains 14 residues.